The rows below give T cell receptor beta chains drawn from one sample of a study of chemoradiotherapy in HPV16-positive cancers. TCRdb keeps only in-frame clones here, not all; method: immunoSEQ multiplex PCR. This sample yields 7,500 to 8,500 clones, of which 55% to 75% are seen a single time; 31% belongs to the top ten. Sampling took place from a patient who underwent chemoradiotherapy. Every receptor here comes from a human donor with HPV-associated anogenital cancer. Both conserved end residues are trimmed from each CDR3. Fields, in order: J gene, V gene, CDR3 protein.

TRBJ1-1 | TRBV9 | ASSVTTRSGAEAF
TRBJ2-3 | TRBV5-1 | ASSQSAIIDTQY
TRBJ1-6 | TRBV30 | ACQRSSYNSPLH
TRBJ1-1 | TRBV30 | AWRGRREGWAF
TRBJ2-4 | TRBV11-3 | ASSPRQGLAKNIQY
TRBJ2-6 | TRBV5-1 | ASSQIESGANVLT
TRBJ1-5 | TRBV2 | ASSEGWRRGSNQPQH
TRBJ2-1 | TRBV4-1 | ASSQNRDYGEQF
TRBJ2-3 | TRBV13 | ASSSYMIASTDTQY
TRBJ2-2 | TRBV6-1 | ASIVTGYTGELF
TRBJ1-2 | TRBV9 | ASSAQTGGGYGYT
TRBJ2-7 | TRBV4-1 | ASSQVPRYEQY
TRBJ1-1 | TRBV4-1 | ASIKISGSVTEAF
TRBJ1-1 | TRBV7-7 | ASSDGLNTEAF
TRBJ2-7 | TRBV5-1 | ASSLEFRGSYEQY
TRBJ1-1 | TRBV5-6 | ASSLFAVGAF
TRBJ1-1 | TRBV7-9 | ASSLGTGTWGAF
TRBJ2-1 | TRBV18 | ASSPTGGSYNEQF
TRBJ1-1 | TRBV19 | ASSIGRGTSGTEAF
TRBJ2-1 | TRBV7-8 | ASSFHRGGNEQF
TRBJ1-4 | TRBV15 | ATSRPQGWGEKLF
TRBJ2-7 | TRBV27 | ASSPSSYEQY
TRBJ1-4 | TRBV5-4 | ASSHFTGRDNEKLF
TRBJ1-1 | TRBV10-1 | ASSRQGAPTEAF
TRBJ2-3 | TRBV7-9 | ASSLLAGVGSDTQY
TRBJ1-1 | TRBV11-2 | ASSLQVEAF
TRBJ2-7 | TRBV4-3 | ASSRELESSYEQY
TRBJ1-3 | TRBV10-3 | AKVMFSGNTIY
TRBJ2-3 | TRBV18 | ASSPPSGGPSDTQY
TRBJ2-7 | TRBV11-3 | ASSASGTSYEQY
TRBJ1-2 | TRBV7-9 | ASSLTGNRVYGYT
TRBJ1-5 | TRBV19 | ASSSRTRYQPQH
TRBJ1-1 | TRBV18 | ASSPGTGRDTEAF
TRBJ1-4 | TRBV28 | ASSQSGTNEKLF
TRBJ1-4 | TRBV19 | ASSQLYTTNEKLF
TRBJ2-1 | TRBV2 | ATKGLAFDNEQF
TRBJ2-1 | TRBV30 | AWNLGLRNEQF
TRBJ1-1 | TRBV5-1 | ASSFIRGTKNTEAF
TRBJ1-1 | TRBV10-1 | ASSSQMNTEAF
TRBJ1-4 | TRBV4-1 | ASSPFGQGEKLF
TRBJ2-5 | TRBV7-7 | ASSLDLVGETQY
TRBJ2-1 | TRBV19 | ASKRDPYNEQF
TRBJ2-1 | TRBV18 | ASSPRGRGEGRNEQF
TRBJ1-1 | TRBV30 | AWRAAMNTEAF
TRBJ2-7 | TRBV27 | ASSPWDRRPYEQY
TRBJ1-1 | TRBV19 | ASSISGVPTEAF
TRBJ1-1 | TRBV5-4 | ASNLRPGVMNTEAF
TRBJ2-1 | TRBV5-1 | ASKIAGADEQF
TRBJ2-7 | TRBV5-1 | ASSLARGGGYEQY
TRBJ2-2 | TRBV5-1 | ASSSSGASTGELF
TRBJ1-2 | TRBV15 | ATSRDIGQGNWGYT
TRBJ1-1 | TRBV5-1 | ASSLARPPEGTEAF
TRBJ2-1 | TRBV18 | ASSPRRLVDRIEQF
TRBJ2-1 | TRBV7-2 | ASSPPGAGGSYNEQF